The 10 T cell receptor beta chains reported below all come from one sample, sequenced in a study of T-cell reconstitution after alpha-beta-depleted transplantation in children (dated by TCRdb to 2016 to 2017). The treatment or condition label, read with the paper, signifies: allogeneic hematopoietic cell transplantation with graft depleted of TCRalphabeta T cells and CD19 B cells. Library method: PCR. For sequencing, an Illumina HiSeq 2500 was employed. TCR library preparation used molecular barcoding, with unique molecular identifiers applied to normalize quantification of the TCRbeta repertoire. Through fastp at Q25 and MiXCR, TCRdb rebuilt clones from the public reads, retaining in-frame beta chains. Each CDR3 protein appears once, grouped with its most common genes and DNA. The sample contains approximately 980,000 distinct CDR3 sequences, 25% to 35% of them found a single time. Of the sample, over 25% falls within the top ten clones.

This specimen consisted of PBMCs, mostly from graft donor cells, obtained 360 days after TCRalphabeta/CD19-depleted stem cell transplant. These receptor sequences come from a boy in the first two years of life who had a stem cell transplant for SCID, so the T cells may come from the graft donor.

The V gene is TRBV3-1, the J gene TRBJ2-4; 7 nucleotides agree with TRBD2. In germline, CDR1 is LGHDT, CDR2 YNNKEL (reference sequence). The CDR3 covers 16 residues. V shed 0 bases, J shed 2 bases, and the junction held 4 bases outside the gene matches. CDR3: CASSQDPGTTKNIQYF. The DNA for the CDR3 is TGTGCCAGCAGCCAAGACCCCGGGACTACCAAAAACATTCAGTACTTC. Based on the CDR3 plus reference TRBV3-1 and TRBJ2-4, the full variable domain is DTAVSQTPKYLVTQMGNDKSIKCEQNLGHDTMYWYKQDSKKFLKIMFSYNNKELIINETVPNRFSPKSPDKAHLNLHINSLELGDSAVYFCASSQDPGTTKNIQYFGAGTRLSVL.

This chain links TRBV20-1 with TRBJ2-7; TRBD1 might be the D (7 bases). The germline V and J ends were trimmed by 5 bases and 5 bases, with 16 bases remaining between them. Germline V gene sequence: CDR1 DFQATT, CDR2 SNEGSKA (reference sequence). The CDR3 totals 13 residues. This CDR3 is CSAPRQGGHEQYF. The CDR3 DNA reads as TGCAGTGCTCCGAGACAGGGAGGACACGAGCAGTACTTC.

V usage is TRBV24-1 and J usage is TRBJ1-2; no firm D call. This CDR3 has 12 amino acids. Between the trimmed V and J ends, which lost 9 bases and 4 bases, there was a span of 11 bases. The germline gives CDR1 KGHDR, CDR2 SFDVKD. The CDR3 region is CATSEPIYGYTF. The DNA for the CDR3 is TGTGCCACCTCGGAGCCGATCTATGGCTACACCTTC.

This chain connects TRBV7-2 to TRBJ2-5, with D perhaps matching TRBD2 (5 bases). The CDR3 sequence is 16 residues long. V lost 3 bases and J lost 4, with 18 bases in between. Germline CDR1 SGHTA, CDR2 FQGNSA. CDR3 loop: CASSLGAGGNGETQYF. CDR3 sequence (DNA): TGTGCCAGCAGCTTGGGAGCAGGAGGAAACGGAGAGACCCAGTACTTC.

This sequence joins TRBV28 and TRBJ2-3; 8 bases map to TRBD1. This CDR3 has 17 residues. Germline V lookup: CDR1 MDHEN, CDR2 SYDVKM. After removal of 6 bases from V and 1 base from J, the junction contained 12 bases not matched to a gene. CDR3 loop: CASRGAGQGFRTDTQYF. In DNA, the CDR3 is TGTGCCAGCAGGGGGGCCGGACAGGGATTTCGCACAGATACGCAGTATTTT. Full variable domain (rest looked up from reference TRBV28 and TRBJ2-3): DVKVTQSSRYLVKRTGEKVFLECVQDMDHENMFWYRQDPGLGLRLIYFSYDVKMKEKGDIPEGYSVSREKKERFSLILESASTNQTSMYLCASRGAGQGFRTDTQYFGPGTRLTVL.

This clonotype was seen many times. The CDR3 DNA reads TGCGCCAGCAGCTTGGTGGCTGGAACCGGGGAGCTGTTTTTT. As protein: CASSLVAGTGELFF. The chain uses TRBV5-1 and TRBJ2-2; D gene unclear. Trimming took off 0 bases at V and 5 bases at J, with 8 bases between the two ends. Germline values: CDR1 SGHRS, CDR2 YFSETQ. The CDR3 covers 14 residues.

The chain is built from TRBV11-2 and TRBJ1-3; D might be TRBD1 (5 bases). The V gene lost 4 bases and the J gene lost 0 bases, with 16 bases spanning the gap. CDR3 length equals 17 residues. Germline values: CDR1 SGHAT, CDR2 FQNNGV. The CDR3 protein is CASSWGGGMHSGNTIYF. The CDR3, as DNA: TGTGCCAGCAGCTGGGGCGGGGGGATGCACTCTGGAAACACCATATATTTT. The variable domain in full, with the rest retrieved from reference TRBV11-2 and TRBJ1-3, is EAGVAQSPRYKIIEKRQSVAFWCNPISGHATLYWYQQILGQGPKLLIQFQNNGVVDDSQLPKDRFSAERLKGVDSTLKIQPAKLEDSAVYLCASSWGGGMHSGNTIYFGEGSWLTVV.

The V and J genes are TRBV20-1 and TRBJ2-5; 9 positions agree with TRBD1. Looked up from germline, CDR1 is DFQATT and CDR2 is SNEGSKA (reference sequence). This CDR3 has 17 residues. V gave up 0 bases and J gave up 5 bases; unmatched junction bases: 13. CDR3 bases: TGCAGTGCTAGAGAGCTAGGCGGGACAGGGCATTGGGAGACCCAGTACTTC. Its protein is CSARELGGTGHWETQYF.

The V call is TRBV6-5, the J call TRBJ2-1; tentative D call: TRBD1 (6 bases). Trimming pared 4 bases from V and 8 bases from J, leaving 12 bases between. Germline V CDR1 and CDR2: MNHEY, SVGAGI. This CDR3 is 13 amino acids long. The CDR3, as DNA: TGTGCCAGCAGTTTCCCATCAGGGGATGAGCAGTTCTTC. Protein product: CASSFPSGDEQFF.

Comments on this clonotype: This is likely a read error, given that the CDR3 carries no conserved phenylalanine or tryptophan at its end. DNA for the CDR3: TGCGCCAGCAGCCCCCTAGCGGGGCTCTACAATGAGCAGTTCTCC. It translates to CASSPLAGLYNEQFS. The genes are TRBV5-1 and TRBJ2-1; 9 bases are a match to TRBD2. CDR3 length: 15 amino acids. Germline assignment: CDR1 SGHRS and CDR2 YFSETQ. Germline trimming cut 4 bases from V and 3 bases from J; bases unmatched to any gene: 5.